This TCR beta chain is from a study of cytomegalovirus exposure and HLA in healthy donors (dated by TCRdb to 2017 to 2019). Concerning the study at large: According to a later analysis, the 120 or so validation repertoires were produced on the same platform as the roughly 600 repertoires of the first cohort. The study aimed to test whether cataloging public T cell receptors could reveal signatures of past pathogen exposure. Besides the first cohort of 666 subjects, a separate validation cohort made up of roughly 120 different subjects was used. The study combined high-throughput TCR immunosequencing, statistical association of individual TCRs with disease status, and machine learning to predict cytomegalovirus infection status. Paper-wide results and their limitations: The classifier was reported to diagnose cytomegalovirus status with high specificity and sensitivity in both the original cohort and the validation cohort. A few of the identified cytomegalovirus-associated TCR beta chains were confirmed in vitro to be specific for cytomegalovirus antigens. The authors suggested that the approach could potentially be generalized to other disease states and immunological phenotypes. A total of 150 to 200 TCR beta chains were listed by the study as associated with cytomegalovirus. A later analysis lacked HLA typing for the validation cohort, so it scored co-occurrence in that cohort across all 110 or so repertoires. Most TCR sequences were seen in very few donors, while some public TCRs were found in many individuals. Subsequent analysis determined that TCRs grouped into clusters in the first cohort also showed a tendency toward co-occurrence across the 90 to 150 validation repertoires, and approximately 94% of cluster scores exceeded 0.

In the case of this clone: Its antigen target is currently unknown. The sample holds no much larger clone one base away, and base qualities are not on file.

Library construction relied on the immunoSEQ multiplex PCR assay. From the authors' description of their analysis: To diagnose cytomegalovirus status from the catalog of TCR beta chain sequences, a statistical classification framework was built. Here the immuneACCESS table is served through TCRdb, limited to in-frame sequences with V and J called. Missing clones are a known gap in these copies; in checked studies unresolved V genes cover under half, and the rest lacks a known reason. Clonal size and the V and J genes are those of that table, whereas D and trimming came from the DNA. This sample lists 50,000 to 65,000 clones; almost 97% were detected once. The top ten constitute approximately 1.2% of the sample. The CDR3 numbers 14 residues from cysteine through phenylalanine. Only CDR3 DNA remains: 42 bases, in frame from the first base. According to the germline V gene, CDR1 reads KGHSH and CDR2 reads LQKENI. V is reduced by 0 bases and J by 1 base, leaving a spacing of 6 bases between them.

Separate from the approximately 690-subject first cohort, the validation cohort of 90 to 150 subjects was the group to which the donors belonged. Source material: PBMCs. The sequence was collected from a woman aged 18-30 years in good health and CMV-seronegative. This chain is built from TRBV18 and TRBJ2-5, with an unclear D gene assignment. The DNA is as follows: TGTGCCAGCTCACCACCGAGTACCCAAGAGACCCAGTACTTC. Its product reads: CASSPPSTQETQYF. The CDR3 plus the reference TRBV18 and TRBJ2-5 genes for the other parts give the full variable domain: NAGVMQNPRHLVRRRGQEARLRCSPMKGHSHVYWYRQLPEEGLKFMVYLQKENIIDESGMPKERFSAEFPKEGPSILRIQQVVRGDSAAYFCASSPPSTQETQYFGPGTRLLVL.